This T cell receptor (beta chain) derives from a study of cytomegalovirus exposure and HLA in healthy donors. A multiplex PCR was run with 60 Vbeta primers and 13 Jbeta primers. Generated by immunoSEQ multiplex PCR, the TCRdb table keeps only in-frame clones and is missing some. The repertoire includes roughly 97,000 clones, about four fifths of them detected once, and over 5% sits in the top ten. Germline V gives CDR1 MDHEN, CDR2 SYDVKM. Trimming took off 0 bases at V and 0 bases at J, with 12 bases between the two ends. The CDR3 loop spans 16 amino acids. The clonotype comes from a man aged 40-55 years in good health and CMV-seropositive. The chain has TRBV28 and TRBJ2-7; possibly TRBD1 for D (6 bases). The specimen was PBMCs. The CDR3 sequence: CASSLWGAQSSYEQYF. CDR3 sequence (DNA): TGTGCCAGCAGTTTATGGGGGGCACAAAGCTCCTACGAGCAGTACTTC. Together with reference TRBV28 and TRBJ2-7, the CDR3 gives the full variable domain: DVKVTQSSRYLVKRTGEKVFLECVQDMDHENMFWYRQDPGLGLRLIYFSYDVKMKEKGDIPEGYSVSREKKERFSLILESASTNQTSMYLCASSLWGAQSSYEQYFGPGTRLTVT.